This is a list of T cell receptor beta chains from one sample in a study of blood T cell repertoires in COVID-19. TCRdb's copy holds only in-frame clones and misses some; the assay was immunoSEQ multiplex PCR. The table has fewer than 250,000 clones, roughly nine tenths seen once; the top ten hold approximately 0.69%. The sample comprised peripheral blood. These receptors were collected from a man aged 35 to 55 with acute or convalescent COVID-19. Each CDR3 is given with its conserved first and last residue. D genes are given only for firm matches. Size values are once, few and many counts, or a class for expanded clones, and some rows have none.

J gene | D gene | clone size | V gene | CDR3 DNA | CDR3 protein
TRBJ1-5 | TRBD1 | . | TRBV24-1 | TGTGCCACCCCCCCGTCATTGCAGGGGGTTGACCAGCCCCAGCATTTT | CATPPSLQGVDQPQHF
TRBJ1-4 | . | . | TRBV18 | TGTGCCAGCTCACCACCGGGGGGAAATAATGAAAAACTGTTTTTT | CASSPPGGNNEKLFF
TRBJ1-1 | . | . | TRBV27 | TGTGCCAGCAGTTTCTTGGGGGGGAACACTGAAGCTTTCTTT | CASSFLGGNTEAFF
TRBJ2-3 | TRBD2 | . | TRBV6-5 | TGTGCCAGCAGGGGACTAGCGGGCACAGATACGCAGTATTTT | CASRGLAGTDTQYF
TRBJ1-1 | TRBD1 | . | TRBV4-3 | TGCGCCAGCAGCCAAGCCATGACAGGGGATGCAACTGAAGCTTTCTTT | CASSQAMTGDATEAFF
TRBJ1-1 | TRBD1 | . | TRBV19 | TGTGCCAGTAGTACGGGGACAGTTCCCACTGAAGCTTTCTTT | CASSTGTVPTEAFF
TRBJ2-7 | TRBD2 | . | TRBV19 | TGTGCCAGTAGTATAAGGGAGGGGGAGCAGTACTTC | CASSIREGEQYF
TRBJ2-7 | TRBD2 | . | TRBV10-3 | TGTGCCACCTTAGCGGGAAGCGAGCAGTACTTC | CATLAGSEQYF
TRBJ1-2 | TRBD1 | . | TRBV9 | TGTGCCAGCAGCGTACAGGGGGGCTATGGCTACACCTTC | CASSVQGGYGYTF
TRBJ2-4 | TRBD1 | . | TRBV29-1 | TGCAGCGTTCGCGGTACAGGGGTGTCGGCCAAAAACATTCAGTACTTC | CSVRGTGVSAKNIQYF
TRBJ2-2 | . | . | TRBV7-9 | TGTGCCAGCAGCTTAGGTGGAGTAACCGGGGAGCTGTTTTTT | CASSLGGVTGELFF
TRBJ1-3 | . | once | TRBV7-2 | TGTGCCAGCAGCCCCAATGGACAGATCTCTGGAAACACCATATATTTT | CASSPNGQISGNTIYF
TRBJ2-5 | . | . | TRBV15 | TGTGCCACCAGCAGAGTCCCGTTCCAAGAGACCCAGTACTTC | CATSRVPFQETQYF
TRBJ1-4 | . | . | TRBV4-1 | TGCGCCAGCAGCCAAGGGTCAGACAGGAGTGAAAAACTGTTTTTT | CASSQGSDRSEKLFF